In this sample, the clone carrying this T cell receptor (beta chain) turned up many times. The antigen is unknown. Germline CDR1 reads SGDLS; CDR2 reads YYNGEE. This CDR3 region has 15 residues. Trimming cost V 3 bases and J 10 bases, with 20 bases left between them. The data stem from a study of blood T cells in healthy people across ages. Using a J-beta primer mix together with a sample-barcoded 5' primer, a second PCR was run for about 7 to 12 cycles. TCRdb redid the calling of the 5' RACE reads with MiXCR, one entry per CDR3 protein. The sample yields more than 800,000 distinct CDR3 sequences, about 30% seen once. Study-level findings and limits: Expanded clonotype changes were possibly confounded by unknown donor CMV status.

Each donor supplied roughly 10 milliliters of peripheral blood. The chain uses TRBV9 and TRBJ2-1; D is uncertain. The source material was blood. The origin of this receptor is an elderly woman in good health. The CDR3 region is CASSADMGPVGEQFF. The CDR3 DNA sequence: TGTGCCAGCAGCGCCGATATGGGCCCAGTCGGCGAGCAGTTCTTC.